This TCR beta chain appears in the sequencing data of a study of type 1 and type 2 diabetes patients. The CDR3 spans 15 residues. V shed 6 bases, J shed 2 bases, and the junction held 8 bases outside the gene matches. CDR1 is MDHEN and CDR2 is SYDVKM in the germline V gene. The PCR template was genomic DNA. The TCR beta CDR3 region was amplified using 30 forward and 13 reverse primers. MiXCR was run by TCRdb on the multiplex PCR reads, yielding one entry per CDR3 protein. The sample has 270,000 or so distinct CDR3 sequences; approximately 50% are singletons. The sequencing input was peripheral blood mononuclear cells (PBMCs). This clonotype originated in a man between 18 and 29 years old with type 2 diabetes. This rearrangement joins TRBV28 to TRBJ1-2, with TRBD1 matching over 8 bases. The CDR3, as DNA: TGTGCCAGCAGGGATTCAGGGGGCGCGAACTATGGCTACACCTTC. Protein sequence: CASRDSGGANYGYTF.